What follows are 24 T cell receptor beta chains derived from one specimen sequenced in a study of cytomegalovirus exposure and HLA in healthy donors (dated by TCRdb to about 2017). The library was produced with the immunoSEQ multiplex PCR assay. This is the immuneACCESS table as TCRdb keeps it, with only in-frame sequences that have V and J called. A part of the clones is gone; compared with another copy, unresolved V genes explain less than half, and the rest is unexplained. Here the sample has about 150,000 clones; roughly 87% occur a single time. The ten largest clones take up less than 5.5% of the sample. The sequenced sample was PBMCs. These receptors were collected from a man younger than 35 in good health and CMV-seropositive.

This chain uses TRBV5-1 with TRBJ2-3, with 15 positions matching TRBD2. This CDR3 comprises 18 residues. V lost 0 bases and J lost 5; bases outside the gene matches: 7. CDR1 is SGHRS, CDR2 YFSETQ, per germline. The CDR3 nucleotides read TGCGCCAGCAGCTTGGAAGGACTAGCGGGAGGGCCCGGAGATACGCAGTATTTT. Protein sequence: CASSLEGLAGGPGDTQYF.

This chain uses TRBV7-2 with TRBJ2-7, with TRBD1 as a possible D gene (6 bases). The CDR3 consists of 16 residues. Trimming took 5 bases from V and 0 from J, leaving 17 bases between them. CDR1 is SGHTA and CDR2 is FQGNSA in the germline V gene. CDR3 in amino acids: CASSRWGQGFSYEQYF. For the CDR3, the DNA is TGTGCCAGCAGCAGATGGGGGCAGGGCTTCTCCTACGAGCAGTACTTC.

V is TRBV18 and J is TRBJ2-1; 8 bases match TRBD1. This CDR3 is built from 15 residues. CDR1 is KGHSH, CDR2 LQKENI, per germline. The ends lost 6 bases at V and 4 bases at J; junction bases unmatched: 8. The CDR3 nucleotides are TGTGCCAGCTCTATACGACAGGGGACTTACAATGAGCAGTTCTTC. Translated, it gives CASSIRQGTYNEQFF.

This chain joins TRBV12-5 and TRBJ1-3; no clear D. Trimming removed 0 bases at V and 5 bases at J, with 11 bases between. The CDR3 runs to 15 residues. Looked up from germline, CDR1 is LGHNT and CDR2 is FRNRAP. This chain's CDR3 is CASGLVGSQRNTIYF. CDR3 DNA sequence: TGTGCTAGTGGTTTGGTCGGGTCCCAGAGAAACACCATATATTTT.

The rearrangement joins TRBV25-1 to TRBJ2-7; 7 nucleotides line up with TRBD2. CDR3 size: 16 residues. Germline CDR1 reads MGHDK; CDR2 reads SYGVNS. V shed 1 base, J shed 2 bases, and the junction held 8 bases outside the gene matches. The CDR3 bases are TGTGCCAGCAGTGAATTTGAGAGCGGGGCTGCCTACGAGCAGTACTTC. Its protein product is CASSEFESGAAYEQYF.

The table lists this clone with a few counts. CDR3 sequence (DNA): TGTGCCAGCAGTGCCAAGACAGGGGGGTACAACACCATATATTTT. It specifies CASSAKTGGYNTIYF. The genes are TRBV2 and TRBJ1-3; TRBD1 aligns across 9 bases. Trimming cost V 4 bases and J 7 bases; bases outside gene matches: 8. CDR3 length equals 15 residues. From germline, CDR1 is SNHLY and CDR2 FYNNEI.

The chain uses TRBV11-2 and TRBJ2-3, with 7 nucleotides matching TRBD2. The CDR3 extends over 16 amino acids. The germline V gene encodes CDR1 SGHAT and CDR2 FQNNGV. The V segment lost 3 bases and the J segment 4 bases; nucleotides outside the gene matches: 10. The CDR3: CASSFIKGRGPDTQYF. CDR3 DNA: TGTGCCAGCAGCTTCATAAAAGGGAGGGGTCCAGATACGCAGTATTTT.

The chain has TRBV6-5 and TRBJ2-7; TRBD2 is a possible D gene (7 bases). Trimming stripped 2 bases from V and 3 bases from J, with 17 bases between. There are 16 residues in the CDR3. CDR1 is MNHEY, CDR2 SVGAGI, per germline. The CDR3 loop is CASSYQGGGAHYEQYF. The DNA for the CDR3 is TGTGCCAGCAGTTACCAGGGAGGGGGGGCCCACTACGAGCAGTACTTC.

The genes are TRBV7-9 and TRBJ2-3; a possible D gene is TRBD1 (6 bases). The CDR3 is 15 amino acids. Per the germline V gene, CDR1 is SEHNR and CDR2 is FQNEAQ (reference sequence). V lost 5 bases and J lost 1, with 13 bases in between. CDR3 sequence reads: CASSPTQGRTDTQYF. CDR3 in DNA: TGTGCCAGCAGCCCTACACAGGGACGCACAGATACGCAGTATTTT.

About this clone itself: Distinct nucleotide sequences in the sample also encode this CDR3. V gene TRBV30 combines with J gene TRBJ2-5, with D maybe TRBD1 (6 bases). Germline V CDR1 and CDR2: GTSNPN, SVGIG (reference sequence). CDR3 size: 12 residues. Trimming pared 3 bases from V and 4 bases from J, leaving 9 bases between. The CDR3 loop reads CAWRQGRETQYF. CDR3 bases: TGTGCCTGGAGACAGGGCCGAGAGACCCAGTACTTC. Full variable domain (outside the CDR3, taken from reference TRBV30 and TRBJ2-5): SQTIHQWPATLVQPVGSPLSLECTVEGTSNPNLYWYRQAAGRGLQLLFYSVGIGQISSEVPQNLSASRPQDRQFILSSKKLLLSDSGFYLCAWRQGRETQYFGPGTRLLVL.

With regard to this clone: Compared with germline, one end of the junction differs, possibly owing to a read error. CDR3 in amino acids: CASSSGLPIF. The CDR3 bases are TGCGCCAGCAGCTCGGGACTCCCGATCTTC. The chain combines TRBV5-1 with TRBJ2-1, with D possibly TRBD2 on 6 matching bases. Looked up from germline, CDR1 is SGHRS and CDR2 is YFSETQ. This CDR3 has 10 amino acids. The complete variable domain, with remaining parts taken from reference TRBV5-1 and TRBJ2-1, reads KAGVTQTPRYLIKTRGQQVTLSCSPISGHRSVSWYQQTPGQGLQFLFEYFSETQRNKGNFPGRFSGRQFSNSRSEMNVSTLELGDSALYLCASSSGLPIFGPGTRLTVL.

In nucleotides, the CDR3 is TGTGCCACCAGCAGCCTCGGGGGGCGCGAAGCGGAAAAACTGTTTTTT. Encoded protein: CATSSLGGREAEKLFF. V is TRBV15 and J is TRBJ1-4; TRBD1 might be the D (6 bases). The germline V gene encodes CDR1 LNHNV and CDR2 YYDKDF (reference sequence). The V end lost 3 bases, the J end lost 8 bases, and 19 bases lay between the germline ends. The CDR3 is 16 amino acids.

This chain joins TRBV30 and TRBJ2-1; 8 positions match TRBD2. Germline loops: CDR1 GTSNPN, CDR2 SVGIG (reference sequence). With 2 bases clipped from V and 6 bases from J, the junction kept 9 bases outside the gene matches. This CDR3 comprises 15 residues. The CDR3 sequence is CAWSRFRTSGNEQFF. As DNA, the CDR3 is TGTGCCTGGAGTAGGTTTAGAACTAGCGGCAATGAGCAGTTCTTC.

CDR3 sequence reads: CASSLSGQGYGYTF. CDR3 in DNA: TGTGCCAGCAGCTTATCAGGGCAGGGCTATGGCTACACCTTC. The J gene is TRBJ1-2, the V gene TRBV7-2; D perhaps matches TRBD1 (5 bases). This CDR3 spans 14 amino acids. CDR1 and CDR2 (germline): SGHTA, FQGNSA. V was clipped by 2 bases and J by 4 bases, with 11 bases between them.

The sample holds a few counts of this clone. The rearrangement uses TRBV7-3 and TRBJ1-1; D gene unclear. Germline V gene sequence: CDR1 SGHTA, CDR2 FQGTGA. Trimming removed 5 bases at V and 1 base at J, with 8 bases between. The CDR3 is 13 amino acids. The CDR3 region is CASSRGANTEAFF. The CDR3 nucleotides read TGTGCCAGCAGCCGAGGCGCGAACACTGAAGCTTTCTTT.

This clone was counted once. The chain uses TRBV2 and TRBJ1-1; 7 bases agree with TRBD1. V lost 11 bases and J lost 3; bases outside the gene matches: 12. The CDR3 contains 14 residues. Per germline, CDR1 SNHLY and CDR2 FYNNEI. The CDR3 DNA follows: TGTGCCGTCAGAAAGACAGGGCGGGACACTGAAGCTTTCTTT. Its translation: CAVRKTGRDTEAFF.

The CDR3 protein is CASSIRRAGTSGANVLTF. CDR3 DNA sequence: TGTGCCAGTAGTATAAGAAGGGCAGGGACATCCGGGGCCAACGTCCTGACTTTC. The rearrangement joins TRBV19 to TRBJ2-6; a weak D match, TRBD1 (6 bases). The CDR3 has 18 residues. Germline CDR1 LNHDA, CDR2 SQIVND (reference sequence). Between the trimmed V and J ends, which lost 2 bases and 4 bases, there was a span of 18 bases.

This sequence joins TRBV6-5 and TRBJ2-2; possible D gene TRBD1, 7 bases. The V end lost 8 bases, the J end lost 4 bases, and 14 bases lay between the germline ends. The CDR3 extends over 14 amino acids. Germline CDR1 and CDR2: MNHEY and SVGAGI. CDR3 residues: CASQEGAGTGELFF. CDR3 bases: TGTGCCAGCCAGGAGGGGGCCGGCACCGGGGAGCTGTTTTTT.

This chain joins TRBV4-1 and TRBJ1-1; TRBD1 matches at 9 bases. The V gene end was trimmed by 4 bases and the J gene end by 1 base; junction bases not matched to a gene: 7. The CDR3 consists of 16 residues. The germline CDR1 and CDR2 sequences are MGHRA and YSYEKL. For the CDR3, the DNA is TGCGCCAGCAGCCTTGCCGGGACAGGGACGAACACTGAAGCTTTCTTT. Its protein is CASSLAGTGTNTEAFF.

This CDR3 is CASSLEAGGVYGYTF. The CDR3 nucleotides are TGCGCCAGCAGCTTGGAGGCAGGGGGCGTATATGGCTACACCTTC. V gene TRBV5-1 combines with J gene TRBJ1-2, with 8 bases that match TRBD1. The CDR3 is 15 residues long. V dropped 0 bases and J dropped 5; count of bases not matched to a gene: 6. Germline V lookup: CDR1 SGHRS, CDR2 YFSETQ.

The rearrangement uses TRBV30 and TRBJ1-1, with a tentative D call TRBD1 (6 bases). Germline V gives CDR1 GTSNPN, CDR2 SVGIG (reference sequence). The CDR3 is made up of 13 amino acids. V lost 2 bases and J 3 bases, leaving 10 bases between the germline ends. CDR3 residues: CAWSQQGYTEAFF. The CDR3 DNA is TGTGCCTGGAGTCAACAGGGTTACACTGAAGCTTTCTTT.

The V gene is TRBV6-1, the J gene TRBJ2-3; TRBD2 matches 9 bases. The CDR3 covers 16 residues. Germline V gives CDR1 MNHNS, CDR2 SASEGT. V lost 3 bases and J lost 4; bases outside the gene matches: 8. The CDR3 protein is CASSDLAGAVADTQYF. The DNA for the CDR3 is TGTGCCAGCAGTGATTTAGCGGGAGCGGTGGCAGATACGCAGTATTTT.

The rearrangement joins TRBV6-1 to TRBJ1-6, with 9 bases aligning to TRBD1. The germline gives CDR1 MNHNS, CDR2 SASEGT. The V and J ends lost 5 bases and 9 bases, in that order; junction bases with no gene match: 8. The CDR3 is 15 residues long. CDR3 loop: CASSPLTGGGSPLHF. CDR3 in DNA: TGTGCCAGCAGTCCTTTGACAGGGGGGGGTTCACCCCTCCACTTT.

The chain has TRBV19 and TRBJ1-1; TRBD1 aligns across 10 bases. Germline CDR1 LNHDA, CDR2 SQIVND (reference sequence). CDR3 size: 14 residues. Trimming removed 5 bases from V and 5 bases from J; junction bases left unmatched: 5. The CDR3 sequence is CASSLDRGYTEAFF. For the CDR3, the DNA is TGTGCCAGTAGTCTGGACAGGGGGTATACTGAAGCTTTCTTT.